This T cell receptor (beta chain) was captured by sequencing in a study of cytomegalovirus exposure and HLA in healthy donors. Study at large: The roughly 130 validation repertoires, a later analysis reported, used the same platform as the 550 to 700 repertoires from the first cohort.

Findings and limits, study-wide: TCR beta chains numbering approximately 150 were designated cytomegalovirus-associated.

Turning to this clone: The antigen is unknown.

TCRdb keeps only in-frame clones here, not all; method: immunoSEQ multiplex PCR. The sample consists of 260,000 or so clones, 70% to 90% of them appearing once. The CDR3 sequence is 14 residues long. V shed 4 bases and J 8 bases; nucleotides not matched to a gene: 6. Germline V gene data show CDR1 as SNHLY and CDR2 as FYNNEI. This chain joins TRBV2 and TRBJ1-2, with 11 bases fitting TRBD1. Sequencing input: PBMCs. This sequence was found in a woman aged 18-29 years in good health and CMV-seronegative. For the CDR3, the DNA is TGTGCCAGCAGTGGGACAGGGGGCTGGTTGGGCTACACCTTC. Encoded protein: CASSGTGGWLGYTF.